One sample yielded the 3 T cell receptor beta chains listed below, sequenced in a study of response to subunit inactivated influenza vaccine. TCRdb processed the RT-PCR reads anew with MiXCR; each CDR3 protein has one entry. The table records around 500,000 distinct CDR3 sequences, approximately 9.9% of them present only once. The material was PBMCs from blood, obtained about 40 days after vaccination. The receptor set was obtained from a man aged 45-60 years who received an inactivated influenza vaccine.

This clonotype was recorded many times. J is TRBJ2-3 and V is TRBV20-1; 11 nucleotides align to TRBD2. Unmatched junction bases numbered 10, after V lost 4 bases and J lost 4 bases. Looked up from germline, CDR1 is DFQATT and CDR2 is SNEGSKA (reference sequence). This CDR3 is 16 amino acids long. The CDR3 nucleotides are TGCAGTGCTACCCCTTTTATAGCGGGAGGGCCAGATACGCAGTATTTT. Protein: CSATPFIAGGPDTQYF.

The rearrangement uses TRBV20-1 and TRBJ2-2; D may be TRBD1 or TRBD2 (7 bases each). CDR1 and CDR2 (germline): DFQATT, SNEGSKA (reference sequence). This CDR3 has 14 amino acids. The ends were cut back, 6 bases at V and 4 bases at J, with 15 bases in the middle. Written as DNA, the CDR3 is TGCAGTGCGACAGGGAGGGGATCCACCGGGGAGCTGTTTTTT. Encoded protein: CSATGRGSTGELFF.

The table lists this clonotype with a few counts. The chain links TRBV29-1 to TRBJ2-3; D may be TRBD1 or TRBD2 (6 bases each). CDR3 size: 14 residues. Trimming removed 2 bases from V and 6 bases from J, with 15 bases in between. Germline V CDR1 and CDR2: SQVTM, ANQGSEA. The CDR3 spells CSVEKRGVGDTQYF. The CDR3 nucleotides are TGCAGCGTTGAAAAAAGGGGGGTTGGGGATACGCAGTATTTT.